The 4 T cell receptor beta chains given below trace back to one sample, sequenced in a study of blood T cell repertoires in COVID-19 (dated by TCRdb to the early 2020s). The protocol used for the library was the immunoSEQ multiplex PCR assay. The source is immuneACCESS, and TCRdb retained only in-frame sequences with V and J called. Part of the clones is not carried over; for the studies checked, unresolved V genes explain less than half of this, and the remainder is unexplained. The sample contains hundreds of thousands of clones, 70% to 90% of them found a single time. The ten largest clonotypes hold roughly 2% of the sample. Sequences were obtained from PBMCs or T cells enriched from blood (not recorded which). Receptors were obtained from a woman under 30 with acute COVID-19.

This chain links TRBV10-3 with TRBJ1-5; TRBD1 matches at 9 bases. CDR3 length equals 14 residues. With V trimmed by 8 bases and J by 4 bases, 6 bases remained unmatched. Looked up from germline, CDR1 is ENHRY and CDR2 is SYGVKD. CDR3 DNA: TGTGCCATCTGGCCAGGACAGGGGAATCAGCCCCAGCATTTT. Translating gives CAIWPGQGNQPQHF.

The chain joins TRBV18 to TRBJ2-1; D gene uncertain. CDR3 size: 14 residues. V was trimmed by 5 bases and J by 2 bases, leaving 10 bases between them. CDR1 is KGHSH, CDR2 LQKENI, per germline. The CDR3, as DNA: TGTGCCAGCTCAATACAGTTAACCTACAATGAGCAGTTCTTC. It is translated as CASSIQLTYNEQFF.

The CDR3 protein is CASSLTTPEQYF. CDR3 nucleotide sequence: TGTGCCAGCAGTTTGACGACTCCCGAACAGTACTTC. J is TRBJ2-7 and V is TRBV28; D is unresolved. The V gene's germline CDR1 is MDHEN and CDR2 SYDVKM. The CDR3 consists of 12 residues. V lost 3 bases and J 10 bases, leaving 13 bases between the germline ends.

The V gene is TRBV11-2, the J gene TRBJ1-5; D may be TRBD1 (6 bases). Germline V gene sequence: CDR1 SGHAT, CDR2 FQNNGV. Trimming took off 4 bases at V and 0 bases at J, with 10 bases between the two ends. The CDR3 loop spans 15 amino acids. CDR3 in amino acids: CASSSQGSSNQPQHF. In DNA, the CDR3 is TGTGCCAGCAGCTCTCAGGGGAGTAGCAATCAGCCCCAGCATTTT.